Listed below are T cell receptor beta chains from one sample, sequenced in a study of blood T cell repertoires in COVID-19. TCRdb keeps only in-frame clones here, not all; method: immunoSEQ multiplex PCR. The repertoire holds about 160,000 clones, roughly 80% seen once, with about 5.7% in the top ten. Source material: PBMCs or T cells enriched from blood (not recorded which). These receptors were taken from a woman aged 35 to 49 with acute COVID-19. Each CDR3 is given with its conserved first and last residue.

V,CDR3
TRBV25-1,CASGRRDRGGSETQYF
TRBV6-5,CASLETGGREKLFF
TRBV4-1,CASSQEDRAWNSYTF
TRBV7-9,CASSSTGESMGYTF
TRBV7-2,CASSLLEPGGGYTF
TRBV3-1/TRBV3-2,CASRTGTYTGELFF
TRBV6-2/TRBV6-3,CASSDRFYGYTF
TRBV3-1/TRBV3-2,CASSLQGLTYNEQFF
TRBV5-1,CASSLEGQGTEAFF
TRBV5-4,CASSPAGTGYDEQYF
TRBV2,CASKNGGYGNQPQHF
TRBV7-6,CASNRWDRETPGELFF
TRBV4-2,CASSHSQGGQPQHF
TRBV5-8,CASSFSGLNTGELFF
TRBV28,CASSLSGSHGYTF
TRBV27,CASRRTPGGMNTEAFF